This T cell receptor (beta chain) stems from a study of blood T cells in healthy people across ages. On this clonotype: Its antigen is not identified.

Isolated PBMCs totaled at least 6.5 million in each sample. General observations from the study: Investigators viewed diversity estimates from one million T cells as underestimates, the study reported.

It was with a sample-barcoded 5' primer and a J-beta primer mix that a second PCR of about 6 to 12 cycles was run. Each cDNA molecule was tagged by a template-switch adaptor with 12 random nucleotides. TCRdb called the 5' RACE reads again in MiXCR, with one record for every CDR3 protein. The profile shows about 970,000 distinct CDR3 sequences, roughly 47% of them singletons. The TCR sequence derives from a woman between 55 and 75 years old in good health. Sequencing was carried out using blood.

CDR3 sequence: CASTDGGKSNQPQHF. CDR3 DNA sequence: TGTGCCAGCACCGACGGAGGGAAGAGCAATCAGCCCCAGCATTTT. The chain couples TRBV6-6 to TRBJ1-5; D ambiguous. Germline V gene sequence: CDR1 MNHNY, CDR2 SVGAGI (reference sequence). This CDR3 has 15 residues. V lost 7 bases, J lost 1 base, and 14 bases lay in between.